Below are 25 T cell receptor beta chains sequenced from a single sample in a study of blood T cell repertoires in COVID-19. Sequenced by immunoSEQ multiplex PCR; TCRdb stores in-frame clones only, minus some. In the table there are roughly 250,000 clones, approximately 91% of which are singletons. The material sequenced was PBMCs or T cells enriched from blood (not recorded which). The receptor source for this set is a woman aged 40-49 years with acute COVID-19.

The chain recombines TRBV10-3 with TRBJ2-7; 12 bases are a match to TRBD2. CDR3 size: 14 residues. V was pared by 5 bases and J by 7 bases, with 6 bases of the junction left unmatched. Germline V CDR1 and CDR2: ENHRY, SYGVKD. The CDR3 nucleotides read TGTGCCATCAGTCTAGCGGGAGGGCCGGGTGAGCAGTACTTC. Protein sequence: CAISLAGGPGEQYF.

The chain recombines TRBV7-2 with TRBJ2-7, with 9 bases lining up with TRBD2. This CDR3 has 15 amino acids. With 5 bases clipped from V and 1 base from J, the junction kept 6 bases outside the gene matches. The V gene's germline CDR1 is SGHTA and CDR2 FQGNSA. In DNA, the CDR3 is TGTGCCAGCAGCCCTGGAGCGGGGGGATCCTACGAGCAGTACTTC. This sequence encodes CASSPGAGGSYEQYF.

This chain connects TRBV19 to TRBJ2-2, with a weak D call TRBD1 (7 bases). The CDR3 loop spans 16 amino acids. Germline lookup yields CDR1 LNHDA and CDR2 SQIVND (reference sequence). V lost 4 bases, J lost 7 bases, and 19 bases lay in between. Here the CDR3 reads CASSTPGGNKNGELFF. Here the CDR3 DNA reads TGTGCCAGTAGTACTCCAGGGGGGAATAAGAACGGGGAGCTGTTTTTT. Variable domain in full (rest from reference TRBV19 and TRBJ2-2): DGGITQSPKYLFRKEGQNVTLSCEQNLNHDAMYWYRQDPGQGLRLIYYSQIVNDFQKGDIAEGYSVSREKKESFPLTVTSAQKNPTAFYLCASSTPGGNKNGELFFGEGSRLTVL.

The J gene is TRBJ2-6, the V gene TRBV14; D is ambiguous. This CDR3 contains 15 residues. Germline loops: CDR1 SGHDN, CDR2 FVKESK. V was clipped by 6 bases and J by 2 bases, with 11 bases between them. The CDR3 DNA reads TGTGCCAGCAGTGGCGGCCCCCCTGGGGCCAACGTCCTGACTTTC. Protein product: CASSGGPPGANVLTF.

This chain links TRBV12-3 or TRBV12-4 with TRBJ2-7, with a weak D call TRBD1 (6 bases). The V end lost 4 bases, the J end lost 4 bases, and 8 bases lay between the germline ends. This CDR3 spans 12 amino acids. CDR3 in amino acids: CASSSRGYEQYF. The DNA of the CDR3 is TGTGCCAGCAGTTCCAGGGGTTACGAGCAGTACTTC.

The rearrangement links TRBV7-9 to TRBJ2-2; 7 positions match TRBD2. V dropped 2 bases and J dropped 6; count of bases not matched to a gene: 6. CDR3 size: 15 residues. Germline CDR1 and CDR2: SEHNR and FQNEAQ (reference sequence). The CDR3 reads CASSLTGRKAGELFF. Here the CDR3 DNA reads TGTGCCAGCAGCTTAACCGGGAGGAAGGCCGGGGAGCTGTTTTTT.

As concerns this clone: Different DNA sequences within this sample yield the same CDR3. The chain employs TRBV28 and TRBJ1-2, with 9 nucleotides matching TRBD1. Germline-derived CDR1 and CDR2 are MDHEN and SYDVKM. J was trimmed by 8 bases and V by 2 bases; bases with no gene match: 3. The CDR3 is 13 amino acids. The CDR3 is CASSLGQGYGYTF. In nucleotides, the CDR3 is TGTGCCAGCAGTTTAGGACAGGGGTACGGCTACACCTTC.

The CDR3 region is CASIGGATPGGTEAFF. CDR3 nucleotide sequence: TGTGCCAGCATCGGGGGGGCGACCCCGGGCGGCACTGAAGCTTTCTTT. This chain links TRBV2 with TRBJ1-1; tentatively, D is TRBD1 (6 bases). Germline lookup yields CDR1 SNHLY and CDR2 FYNNEI. This CDR3 is 16 amino acids long. V lost 7 bases, J lost 4 bases, and 22 bases lay in between.

The gene calls are TRBV19 and TRBJ1-3, with D uncertain. Germline V gene data show CDR1 as LNHDA and CDR2 as SQIVND (reference sequence). Trimming stripped 2 bases from V and 0 bases from J, with 5 bases between. The CDR3 runs 14 residues. This chain's CDR3 is CASSISFSGNTIYF. The CDR3 DNA is TGTGCCAGTAGTATATCCTTCTCTGGAAACACCATATATTTT.

V gene TRBV24-1 combines with J gene TRBJ2-5, with 13 bases that match TRBD2. The CDR3 is 18 amino acids. With 3 bases clipped from V and 7 bases from J, the junction kept 13 bases outside the gene matches. In germline, CDR1 is KGHDR, CDR2 SFDVKD. The chain's CDR3 is CATSDPSGGLAGFGTQYF. The DNA of the CDR3 is TGTGCCACCAGTGATCCCAGTGGGGGACTAGCGGGGTTCGGGACCCAGTACTTC.

The chain has TRBV18 and TRBJ1-4; D not resolved. Per the germline V gene, CDR1 is KGHSH and CDR2 is LQKENI. V lost 2 bases and J 5 bases, leaving 12 bases between the germline ends. This CDR3 contains 15 residues. Here the CDR3 DNA reads TGTGCCAGCTCACCATCGGTACCGAGGAATGAAAAACTGTTTTTT. Protein product: CASSPSVPRNEKLFF.

This clone was seen a single time. This chain links TRBV3-1 (or the pseudogene TRBV3-2) with TRBJ2-7; 12 positions agree with TRBD2. The trim removed 4 bases at V and 5 bases at J, leaving 9 bases unmatched. From germline, CDR1 is LGHDT and CDR2 YNNKEL (reference sequence). CDR3 length: 16 residues. The CDR3 DNA reads TGTGCCAGCAGCCTAAGTAAGACTAGCGGGAGCCACGAGCAGTACTTC. This codes for CASSLSKTSGSHEQYF.

The chain has TRBV5-8 and TRBJ1-1, with D uncertain. The germline V and J ends were trimmed by 5 bases and 10 bases, with 12 bases remaining between them. The CDR3 has 11 residues. Germline V gene data show CDR1 as SGHTS and CDR2 as YDEGEE. The CDR3 protein is CASRARYLAFF. CDR3 nucleotide sequence: TGTGCCAGCAGGGCGAGGTACCTAGCTTTCTTT.

This sequence joins TRBV28 and TRBJ1-3, with TRBD1 as a possible D gene (6 bases). CDR1 is MDHEN, CDR2 SYDVKM, per germline. V was trimmed by 4 bases and J by 4 bases, leaving 20 bases between them. The CDR3 has 17 residues. CDR3 sequence (DNA): TGTGCCAGCAGTTCCGCAATCGGGGGGGCGGAAGGAAACACCATATATTTT. Amino acid sequence: CASSSAIGGAEGNTIYF.

The V call is TRBV4-2, the J call TRBJ2-5, with 9 positions matching TRBD2. J was trimmed by 5 bases and V by 1 base; bases with no gene match: 8. The germline gives CDR1 LGHNA, CDR2 YNFKEQ. This CDR3 is 16 amino acids long. CDR3 in amino acids: CASSQGIAGEGETQYF. The CDR3 region has the DNA TGTGCCAGCAGCCAAGGTATAGCGGGAGAAGGCGAGACCCAGTACTTC.

The chain has TRBV3-1 (or the pseudogene TRBV3-2) and TRBJ1-2; TRBD1 agrees at 8 bases. Germline CDR1 is LGHDT and CDR2 is YNNKEL (reference sequence). CDR3 length: 16 residues. The V gene end was trimmed by 0 bases and the J gene end by 4 bases; junction bases not matched to a gene: 7. The CDR3, as DNA: TGTGCCAGCAGCCAAGATTCGTCGACAGGGGTCTATGGCTACACCTTC. It is translated as CASSQDSSTGVYGYTF.

The count of this clone is one. The rearrangement joins TRBV11-2 to TRBJ1-3, with a weak D call TRBD1 (6 bases). V dropped 5 bases and J dropped 3 bases, with 17 bases sitting between them. Germline loops: CDR1 SGHAT, CDR2 FQNNGV. The CDR3 runs 16 residues. The CDR3 sequence is CASSLLGGHYGNTIYF. The DNA for the CDR3 is TGTGCCAGCAGCCTCCTGGGGGGGCATTATGGAAACACCATATATTTT.

This chain joins TRBV2 and TRBJ2-1, with D tentatively TRBD2 (5 bases). CDR1 is SNHLY and CDR2 is FYNNEI in the germline V gene. V was trimmed by 6 bases and J by 8 bases, leaving 14 bases between them. CDR3 length: 13 residues. The CDR3 DNA reads TGTGCCAGCAGGGCGCCCGGAGGCCATGAGCAGTTCTTC. It is translated as CASRAPGGHEQFF.

The chain combines TRBV9 with TRBJ1-6; 9 bases are a match to TRBD1. The germline V gene has CDR1 SGDLS and CDR2 YYNGEE. CDR3 length: 15 residues. J was trimmed by 10 bases and V by 3 bases; bases with no gene match: 8. The CDR3 DNA reads as TGTGCCAGCAGCGCCACAGGGGGCGTCGGGTCACCCCTCCACTTT. This gives the protein CASSATGGVGSPLHF.

The J gene is TRBJ2-7, the V gene TRBV27; D is possibly TRBD1 (6 bases). The CDR3 is 16 residues long. V lost 5 bases, J lost 3 bases, and 20 bases lay in between. The germline gives CDR1 MNHEY, CDR2 SMNVEV (reference sequence). CDR3: CASSQTSGVLIYEQYF. The CDR3 DNA follows: TGTGCCAGCAGTCAGACTTCAGGGGTCCTAATCTACGAGCAGTACTTC.

In this sample, this clone turned up many times. The chain carries TRBV4-2 and TRBJ1-1, with TRBD1 matching over 9 bases. Losses at the gene ends were 4 bases for V and 7 bases for J; bases not matched to a gene: 10. The CDR3 has 15 residues. Germline CDR1 reads LGHNA; CDR2 reads YNFKEQ. CDR3 bases: TGTGCCAGCAGCCTGGATAGGGGACAGGGAATTGAAGCTTTCTTT. Translation gives CASSLDRGQGIEAFF.

V gene TRBV9 combines with J gene TRBJ1-3, with 8 bases aligning to TRBD1. V gave up 2 bases and J gave up 4 bases; unmatched junction bases: 8. The CDR3 runs 16 residues. Germline V gene lookup returns CDR1 SGDLS and CDR2 YYNGEE. DNA of the CDR3: TGTGCCAGCAGCGTTTACGGCAGGGGGCAAGGAAACACCATATATTTT. It encodes CASSVYGRGQGNTIYF.

The V gene is TRBV27, the J gene TRBJ2-1; 7 bases are shared with TRBD1. Trimming at V came to 3 bases and at J to 5 bases, leaving 13 bases not matched to a gene. Germline assignment: CDR1 MNHEY and CDR2 SMNVEV (reference sequence). The CDR3 sequence is 17 residues long. Here the CDR3 reads CASSLTHPGQKNNEQFF. As DNA, the CDR3 is TGTGCCAGCAGTTTGACCCACCCGGGACAGAAAAACAATGAGCAGTTCTTC.

V and J are TRBV24-1 and TRBJ2-1, with 8 bases that match TRBD1. The CDR3 is made up of 15 amino acids. Germline V lookup: CDR1 KGHDR, CDR2 SFDVKD. The ends lost 4 bases at V and 6 bases at J; junction bases unmatched: 7. CDR3 loop: CATSDWTGSVNEQFF. The CDR3 DNA sequence: TGTGCCACCAGTGACTGGACAGGGTCGGTCAATGAGCAGTTCTTC.

The chain has TRBV7-9 and TRBJ2-1; D is possibly TRBD1 (6 bases). The CDR3 totals 19 residues. V was pared by 0 bases and J by 7 bases, with 25 bases between. Germline loops: CDR1 SEHNR, CDR2 FQNEAQ (reference sequence). The CDR3 DNA sequence: TGTGCCAGCAGCTTAGCGCGTTATGCTGAACAGGGTCGGAGGAATGAGCAGTTCTTC. Amino acid sequence: CASSLARYAEQGRRNEQFF. Together with reference TRBV7-9 and TRBJ2-1, the CDR3 gives the full variable domain: DTGVSQNPRHKITKRGQNVTFRCDPISEHNRLYWYRQTLGQGPEFLTYFQNEAQLEKSRLLSDRFSAERPKGSFSTLEIQRTEQGDSAMYLCASSLARYAEQGRRNEQFFGPGTRLTVL.